A single sample is the source of the 17 T cell receptor beta chains below, sequenced in a study of CD8 T cells in ankylosing spondylitis. Each CDR3 protein gets one entry after TCRdb re-called the 5' RACE reads with MiXCR. The table lists some 200,000 distinct CDR3 sequences, roughly 13% of them singletons. Sequences were obtained from blood, either unsorted or a sorted T cell fraction (not recorded which). The receptor source for this set is a male donor with ankylosing spondylitis or in good health (not recorded which).

The chain uses TRBV6-5 and TRBJ2-5; 8 nucleotides align to TRBD2. The germline CDR1 and CDR2 sequences are MNHEY and SVGAGI. The CDR3 covers 15 residues. Germline trimming cut 0 bases from V and 5 bases from J; bases unmatched to any gene: 5. CDR3 nucleotides: TGTGCCAGCAGTTACTCAAGCGGGGGCGGGGAGACCCAGTACTTC. Residues: CASSYSSGGGETQYF.

This rearrangement joins TRBV5-1 to TRBJ2-1; 7 bases map to TRBD2. CDR1 is SGHRS and CDR2 is YFSETQ in the germline V gene. This CDR3 comprises 18 residues. J gave up 4 bases and V 4 bases, and 17 bases lay outside the gene matches. CDR3 bases: TGCGCCAGCAGCCACATATTAGCCGCGGCTAGCGGTTACAATGAGCAGTTCTTC. Amino acids: CASSHILAAASGYNEQFF.

This clonotype is medium-sized. The V and J genes are TRBV6-5 and TRBJ2-5; TRBD1 matches at 7 bases. The germline V gene has CDR1 MNHEY and CDR2 SVGAGI. The V gene end was trimmed by 5 bases and the J gene end by 3 bases; junction bases not matched to a gene: 12. There are 16 residues in the CDR3. The CDR3 nucleotides are TGTGCCAGCAGTCCAGCCCCGGGACAGACAAAAGAGACCCAGTACTTC. Protein sequence: CASSPAPGQTKETQYF.

The chain employs TRBV7-9 and TRBJ2-1; 10 bases match TRBD2. J was trimmed by 7 bases and V by 2 bases; bases with no gene match: 5. The CDR3 contains 15 residues. Germline V gene data show CDR1 as SEHNR and CDR2 as FQNEAQ (reference sequence). CDR3 protein: CASSLQAGGGNEQFF. CDR3 sequence (DNA): TGTGCCAGCAGCTTACAAGCGGGAGGGGGAAATGAGCAGTTCTTC.

Only a few counts were recorded for this clonotype. The CDR3 DNA is TGTGCCAGCAGCCCCGGGGCCTTTGGACAGCCTTATGGCTACACCTTC. Protein: CASSPGAFGQPYGYTF. The V gene is TRBV7-9, the J gene TRBJ1-2, with a tentative D call TRBD1 (6 bases). Looked up from germline, CDR1 is SEHNR and CDR2 is FQNEAQ (reference sequence). Trimming took off 5 bases at V and 5 bases at J, with 21 bases between the two ends. CDR3 length equals 16 residues.

There are many counts of this clonotype. The chain links TRBV2 to TRBJ2-5, with 11 bases that match TRBD2. The CDR3 consists of 17 residues. Germline lookup yields CDR1 SNHLY and CDR2 FYNNEI. Losses at the gene ends were 5 bases for V and 3 bases for J; bases not matched to a gene: 11. In DNA, the CDR3 is TGTGCCAGCAGTCCAACTAGCGGGAGAATAGGGGAAGAGACCCAGTACTTC. This translates into CASSPTSGRIGEETQYF. Variable domain in full (rest from reference TRBV2 and TRBJ2-5): EPEVTQTPSHQVTQMGQEVILRCVPISNHLYFYWYRQILGQKVEFLVSFYNNEISEKSEIFDDQFSVERPDGSNFTLKIRSTKLEDSAMYFCASSPTSGRIGEETQYFGPGTRLLVL.

This clonotype was recorded a few times. CDR3: CAWSGGSYSYNEQFF. The CDR3 DNA sequence: TGTGCCTGGAGTGGGGGGTCTTACTCCTACAATGAGCAGTTCTTC. The genes are TRBV30 and TRBJ2-1, with D possibly being TRBD1 or TRBD2 (5 bases each). Germline V gene data show CDR1 as GTSNPN and CDR2 as SVGIG (reference sequence). This CDR3 is built from 15 residues. The ends were cut back, 1 base at V and 0 bases at J, with 10 bases in the middle.

V usage is TRBV5-1 and J usage is TRBJ1-4; 9 bases are shared with TRBD1. Germline V gene sequence: CDR1 SGHRS, CDR2 YFSETQ. The V and J ends lost 3 bases and 8 bases, in that order; junction bases with no gene match: 5. The CDR3 spans 14 residues. Written as DNA, the CDR3 is TGCGCCAGCAGCTACGGACAGGGGCGGGAAAAACTGTTTTTT. Its translation is CASSYGQGREKLFF.

This chain uses TRBV4-1 with TRBJ1-1; possibly TRBD1 for D (5 bases). The CDR3 is made up of 14 amino acids. Trimming pared 3 bases from V and 1 base from J, leaving 9 bases between. The germline V gene encodes CDR1 MGHRA and CDR2 YSYEKL. For the CDR3, the DNA is TGCGCCAGCAGCCACCTCACAGGGAACACTGAAGCTTTCTTT. Its translation is CASSHLTGNTEAFF.

The chain joins TRBV4-1 to TRBJ2-7, with TRBD1 identical over 9 bases. The CDR3 consists of 16 residues. Trimming cost V 0 bases and J 4 bases; bases outside gene matches: 7. Per the germline V gene, CDR1 is MGHRA and CDR2 is YSYEKL. DNA for the CDR3: TGCGCCAGCAGCCAAGAACCCGACAGGGGGGCGTACGAGCAGTACTTC. It yields the protein CASSQEPDRGAYEQYF.

V gene TRBV7-9 combines with J gene TRBJ2-1, with D perhaps TRBD1 (5 bases). V shed 1 base and J shed 9 bases, with 7 bases lying between them. CDR3 length: 12 amino acids. Germline assignment: CDR1 SEHNR and CDR2 FQNEAQ (reference sequence). The DNA of the CDR3 is TGTGCCAGCAGCTTAGGGGGCAGTGAGCAGTTCTTC. It codes for CASSLGGSEQFF.

This clonotype was observed a handful of times. The V gene is TRBV7-6, the J gene TRBJ2-7, with no clear D. Between the trimmed V and J ends, which lost 0 bases and 2 bases, there was a span of 11 bases. Germline CDR1 is SGHVS and CDR2 is FNYEAQ. This CDR3 is built from 15 residues. CDR3 DNA: TGTGCCAGCAGCTTAGCTGAGGACGGCCCCTACGAGCAGTACTTC. Translating it yields CASSLAEDGPYEQYF.

The V gene is TRBV19, the J gene TRBJ2-3, with D possibly TRBD2 on 5 matching bases. V lost 6 bases to trimming and J lost 3 bases, with 10 bases between them. In germline, CDR1 is LNHDA, CDR2 SQIVND (reference sequence). The CDR3 sequence is 13 residues long. In DNA, the CDR3 is TGTGCCAGTAGGAGGGATGGGACAGATACGCAGTATTTT. This gives the protein CASRRDGTDTQYF.

The rearrangement joins TRBV25-1 to TRBJ2-1; a possible D gene is TRBD2 (5 bases). Trimming left V 8 bases short and J 0 bases short, with 17 bases between. CDR1 and CDR2 from the germline V gene are MGHDK and SYGVNS. The CDR3 loop spans 16 amino acids. CDR3 bases: TGTGCCAGCGGGAGCGGAGCGTTGAGCTCCTACAATGAGCAGTTCTTC. Translated: CASGSGALSSYNEQFF.

This clonotype has a count of ten or more. DNA of the CDR3: TGTGCCAGCAGTTACTGGGGAGGCTACGAGCAGTACTTC. Translating it yields CASSYWGGYEQYF. The rearrangement joins TRBV6-2 or TRBV6-3 to TRBJ2-7, with D possibly TRBD2 on 6 matching bases. Germline-derived CDR1 and CDR2 are MNHEY and SVGEGT. The CDR3 sequence is 13 residues long. The V gene lost 1 base and the J gene lost 3 bases, with 7 bases spanning the gap.

J is TRBJ2-5 and V is TRBV20-1; either TRBD1 or TRBD2 may fit D (6 bases each). The CDR3 runs to 13 residues. Trimming removed 6 bases from V and 5 bases from J, with 16 bases in between. Germline lookup yields CDR1 DFQATT and CDR2 SNEGSKA (reference sequence). The CDR3: CSAPMGGWETQYF. CDR3 DNA sequence: TGCAGTGCCCCTATGGGGGGCTGGGAGACCCAGTACTTC.

This clonotype was recorded at least ten times. The chain carries TRBV5-1 and TRBJ2-1; a possible D gene is TRBD2 (6 bases). CDR1 is SGHRS and CDR2 is YFSETQ in the germline V gene. Trimming removed 0 bases from V and 9 bases from J, with 13 bases in between. The CDR3 extends over 14 amino acids. CDR3 DNA sequence: TGCGCCAGCAGCTTGGGGATTAGCGGTGGTGAGCAGTTCTTC. Its protein product is CASSLGISGGEQFF. Based on the CDR3 plus reference TRBV5-1 and TRBJ2-1, the full variable domain is KAGVTQTPRYLIKTRGQQVTLSCSPISGHRSVSWYQQTPGQGLQFLFEYFSETQRNKGNFPGRFSGRQFSNSRSEMNVSTLELGDSALYLCASSLGISGGEQFFGPGTRLTVL.